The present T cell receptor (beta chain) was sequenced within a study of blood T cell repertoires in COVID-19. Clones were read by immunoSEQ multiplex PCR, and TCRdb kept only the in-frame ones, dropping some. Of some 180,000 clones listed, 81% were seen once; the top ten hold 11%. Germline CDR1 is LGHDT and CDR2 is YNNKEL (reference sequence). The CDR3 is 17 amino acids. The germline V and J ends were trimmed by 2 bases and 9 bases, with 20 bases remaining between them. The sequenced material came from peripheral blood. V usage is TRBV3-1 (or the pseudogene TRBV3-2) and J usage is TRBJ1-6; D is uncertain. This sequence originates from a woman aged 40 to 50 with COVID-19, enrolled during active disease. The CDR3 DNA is TGTGCCAGCAGCCAAAGTTGGGTGGGGAGAGTACCTTCACCCCTCCACTTT. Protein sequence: CASSQSWVGRVPSPLHF.